This TCR beta chain was recorded in a study of blood T cell repertoires in COVID-19. Background on the study: The study drew acute and convalescent COVID-19 samples from the United States, Italy and Spain. The cDNA or gDNA used as material had been derived from T cells, B-cell-depleted T cells, or PBMCs.

Germline CDR1 reads MNHNY; CDR2 reads SVGAGI (reference sequence). After removal of 7 bases from V and 6 bases from J, the junction contained 16 bases not matched to a gene. The CDR3 length is 16 residues. Authors' data handling: Nucleated cell number was recorded as an estimate derived from reference gene primer amplification. Assay: immunoSEQ multiplex PCR; the TCRdb copy retains only in-frame clones and omits some. V, J and clone size are those of that table, while D and trimming were read from the DNA. The data show 300,000 to 450,000 clones, over 65% seen once. This clonotype originated in a human donor with acute or convalescent COVID-19. The donor label of this sample is uncertain. The sample consisted of peripheral blood. The chain has TRBV6-6 and TRBJ1-2, with 8 positions matching TRBD1. For the CDR3, the DNA is TGTGCCAGCACCCAACCGACAGGGGAAAAGAGGCATGGCTACACCTTC. Translation gives CASTQPTGEKRHGYTF.